One sample yielded the 7 T cell receptor beta chains listed below, sequenced in a study of cytomegalovirus exposure and HLA in healthy donors. Primers for the PCR totalled 60 Vbeta and 13 Jbeta. Using immunoSEQ multiplex PCR, the repertoire was profiled, and TCRdb retains in-frame clones only, with some absent. The sample yields approximately 180,000 clones, less than 85% seen once. Sequencing used PBMCs. The source of these receptors is a man aged 18 to 35 in good health and CMV-seronegative.

The chain links TRBV9 to TRBJ2-1; TRBD2 aligns across 8 bases. The J segment lost 4 bases and the V segment lost 0 bases, leaving 6 bases of the junction unmatched. The CDR3 length is 16 residues. Looked up from germline, CDR1 is SGDLS and CDR2 is YYNGEE. In DNA form, the CDR3 reads TGTGCCAGCAGCGTAGGCGAGACTAGCGCTTACAATGAGCAGTTCTTC. Protein: CASSVGETSAYNEQFF.

CDR3 DNA: TGTGCCAGCAGTCGACAGGGAAGAGGGTATAGCAATCAGCCCCAGCATTTT. Its protein product is CASSRQGRGYSNQPQHF. This chain links TRBV28 with TRBJ1-5; 7 bases are shared with TRBD1. J lost 0 bases, V lost 5 bases, and 10 bases had no gene match. The CDR3 sequence is 17 residues long. Germline V CDR1 and CDR2: MDHEN, SYDVKM.

Written as DNA, the CDR3 is TGTGCCAGCAGCCCTTGGACTAGTTCCAATGAGCAGTTCTTC. Translation gives CASSPWTSSNEQFF. The genes are TRBV9 and TRBJ2-1, with 7 bases identical to TRBD2. With V trimmed by 4 bases and J by 6 bases, 7 bases remained unmatched. CDR3 length: 14 residues. Germline V lookup: CDR1 SGDLS, CDR2 YYNGEE.

The chain links TRBV5-8 to TRBJ1-4; 8 bases match TRBD1. The CDR3 is made up of 16 amino acids. Germline lookup yields CDR1 SGHTS and CDR2 YDEGEE. Germline trimming cut 4 bases from V and 7 bases from J; bases unmatched to any gene: 12. CDR3 amino acids: CASSQGSGGSIEKLFF. In nucleotides, the CDR3 is TGTGCCAGCAGCCAAGGCTCAGGGGGCTCGATTGAAAAACTGTTTTTT.

The V call is TRBV6-1, the J call TRBJ2-7; D is uncertain. This CDR3 region has 13 residues. The germline V gene encodes CDR1 MNHNS and CDR2 SASEGT. V was trimmed by 6 bases and J by 4 bases, leaving 13 bases between them. CDR3 sequence reads: CASRYGENYEQYF. CDR3 nucleotides: TGTGCCAGCAGGTATGGAGAAAATTACGAGCAGTACTTC.

This clone turned up a few times. The chain is built from TRBV5-1 and TRBJ2-7; no reliable D call. The CDR3 sequence is 16 residues long. CDR1 is SGHRS, CDR2 YFSETQ, per germline. V gave up 0 bases and J gave up 0 bases, with 13 bases separating them. The CDR3 sequence: CASSLETPEYSYEQYF. As DNA, the CDR3 is TGCGCCAGCAGCTTGGAAACTCCGGAGTACTCCTACGAGCAGTACTTC.

The chain joins TRBV5-4 to TRBJ2-7, with D tentatively TRBD1 (6 bases). The V gene's germline CDR1 is SGHNT and CDR2 YYREEE (reference sequence). V was pared by 7 bases and J by 0 bases, with 14 bases between. This CDR3 is built from 14 residues. The chain's CDR3 is CASRTRTDSYEQYF. The CDR3 coding sequence is TGTGCCAGCCGAACCCGGACAGACTCCTACGAGCAGTACTTC.